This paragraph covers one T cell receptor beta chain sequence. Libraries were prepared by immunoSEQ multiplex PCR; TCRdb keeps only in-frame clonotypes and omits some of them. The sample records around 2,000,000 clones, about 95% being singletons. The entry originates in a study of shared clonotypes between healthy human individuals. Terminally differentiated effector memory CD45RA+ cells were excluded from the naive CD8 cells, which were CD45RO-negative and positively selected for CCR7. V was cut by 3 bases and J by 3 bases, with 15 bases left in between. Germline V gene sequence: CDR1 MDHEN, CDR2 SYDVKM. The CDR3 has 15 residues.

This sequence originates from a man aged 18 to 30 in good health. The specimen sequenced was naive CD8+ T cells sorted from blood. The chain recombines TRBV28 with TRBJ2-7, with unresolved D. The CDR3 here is CASSFAYGAGYEQYF. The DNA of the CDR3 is TGTGCCAGCAGTTTCGCGTATGGAGCTGGCTACGAGCAGTACTTC.